The 17 T cell receptor beta chains below all came from one sample that was sequenced in a study of blood T cell repertoires in COVID-19. Data came from immunoSEQ multiplex PCR; TCRdb stores just in-frame clones and leaves some out. The table has fewer than 200,000 clones, around 90% seen once. The specimen sequenced was peripheral blood. The source is a middle-aged man with active or convalescent COVID-19.

This clone was counted many times. The chain combines TRBV27 with TRBJ1-1, with TRBD1 matching 9 bases. The germline V gene has CDR1 MNHEY and CDR2 SMNVEV (reference sequence). Trimming cost V 4 bases and J 1 base; bases outside gene matches: 7. CDR3 length equals 16 residues. CDR3 loop: CASSSLRQGENTEAFF. The CDR3 DNA follows: TGTGCCAGCAGTTCCCTTAGACAGGGGGAGAACACTGAAGCTTTCTTT.

This clone was counted between two and nine times. The gene calls are TRBV6-4 and TRBJ1-5; D may be TRBD1 (5 bases). Germline V lookup: CDR1 MRHNA, CDR2 SNTAGT. This CDR3 spans 16 amino acids. Trimming stripped 6 bases from V and 3 bases from J, with 18 bases between. Written as DNA, the CDR3 is TGTGCCAGCAGGCCTCGACAGAGAACTTACAATCAGCCCCAGCATTTT. Translated, it gives CASRPRQRTYNQPQHF.

The genes are TRBV27 and TRBJ2-7; 9 positions agree with TRBD2. Germline V CDR1 and CDR2: MNHEY, SMNVEV (reference sequence). The CDR3 is made up of 15 amino acids. V lost 3 bases, J lost 5 bases, and 8 bases stayed unmatched. The CDR3 protein is CASSFNGGRADEQYF. DNA of the CDR3: TGTGCCAGCAGTTTTAATGGCGGGAGGGCCGACGAGCAGTACTTC.

The J gene is TRBJ1-2, the V gene TRBV4-3; D call uncertain. Germline V gives CDR1 LGHNA, CDR2 YSLEER. The CDR3 runs to 16 residues. V was shortened by 4 bases and J by 4 bases, with 19 bases between the two germline ends. The CDR3 DNA reads TGCGCCAGCAGCCCGAAAGGGTCTCCGGGATCCTATGGCTACACCTTC. Protein: CASSPKGSPGSYGYTF.

The gene calls are TRBV19 and TRBJ2-7; 10 bases are shared with TRBD1. Germline CDR1 and CDR2: LNHDA and SQIVND (reference sequence). The ends lost 4 bases at V and 2 bases at J; junction bases unmatched: 14. CDR3 length: 18 residues. The CDR3 DNA sequence: TGTGCCAGTAGTAACCCGGGACAGGGGACCCTCGAAACCTACGAGCAGTACTTC. Its protein is CASSNPGQGTLETYEQYF.

The chain employs TRBV25-1 and TRBJ2-3, with TRBD1 matching over 10 bases. The CDR3 is made up of 15 amino acids. Germline CDR1 and CDR2: MGHDK and SYGVNS. J gave up 5 bases and V 4 bases, and 6 bases lay outside the gene matches. CDR3 amino acids: CASSGRTGGQDTQYF. The CDR3, as DNA: TGTGCCAGCAGTGGAAGGACAGGGGGTCAAGATACGCAGTATTTT.

J is TRBJ2-1 and V is TRBV19; a possible D gene is TRBD1 (6 bases). V was pared by 7 bases and J by 4 bases, with 17 bases between. There are 15 residues in the CDR3. Germline V CDR1 and CDR2: LNHDA, SQIVND (reference sequence). The CDR3 loop is CASTYSGTLYNEQFF. CDR3 sequence (DNA): TGTGCCAGTACCTATTCGGGGACACTGTACAATGAGCAGTTCTTC.

This clone was seen a single time. Other nucleotide sequences from this sample produce the same CDR3. This chain joins TRBV19 and TRBJ1-4; 9 bases match TRBD1. The CDR3 totals 14 residues. Germline values: CDR1 LNHDA, CDR2 SQIVND (reference sequence). V shed 6 bases, J shed 8 bases, and the junction held 7 bases outside the gene matches. CDR3 nucleotide sequence: TGTGCCAGTAGATTACAGGGGGCAGGGGAAAAACTGTTTTTT. Translation: CASRLQGAGEKLFF.

The chain uses TRBV29-1 and TRBJ2-1, with D unresolved. Trimming cost V 4 bases and J 2 bases, with 9 bases left between them. CDR1 is SQVTM, CDR2 ANQGSEA, per germline. The CDR3 covers 13 residues. This chain's CDR3 is CSVVLETYNEQFF. The CDR3 nucleotides read TGCAGCGTTGTACTCGAAACCTACAATGAGCAGTTCTTC.

The J gene is TRBJ2-7, the V gene TRBV30; a weak D match, TRBD2 (6 bases). Germline V gene lookup returns CDR1 GTSNPN and CDR2 SVGIG (reference sequence). CDR3 length: 15 residues. V was pared by 2 bases and J by 0 bases, with 14 bases between. The CDR3 sequence is CAWSKVADSSYEQYF. For the CDR3, the DNA is TGTGCCTGGAGTAAAGTAGCGGATAGCTCCTACGAGCAGTACTTC. The full variable domain, completed using reference TRBV30 and TRBJ2-7, is SQTIHQWPATLVQPVGSPLSLECTVEGTSNPNLYWYRQAAGRGLQLLFYSVGIGQISSEVPQNLSASRPQDRQFILSSKKLLLSDSGFYLCAWSKVADSSYEQYFGPGTRLTVT.

This chain links TRBV11-1 with TRBJ1-3; D is undetermined. V was cut by 5 bases and J by 0 bases, with 11 bases left in between. This CDR3 is 15 amino acids long. The germline V gene has CDR1 SGHAT and CDR2 FQDESV (reference sequence). CDR3 bases: TGTGCCAGCAGCATATACAGAGACTCTGGAAACACCATATATTTT. This codes for CASSIYRDSGNTIYF.

V is TRBV2 and J is TRBJ1-2; possibly TRBD1 for D (5 bases). Looked up from germline, CDR1 is SNHLY and CDR2 is FYNNEI. V dropped 6 bases and J dropped 2 bases, with 10 bases sitting between them. The CDR3 consists of 13 residues. The CDR3 reads CASSYTGNYGYTF. The CDR3 DNA sequence: TGTGCCAGCAGCTATACAGGAAACTATGGCTACACCTTC.

The V and J genes are TRBV11-2 and TRBJ1-2, with a possible D match to TRBD1 (5 bases). V dropped 5 bases and J dropped 3 bases, with 13 bases sitting between them. The length of the CDR3 is 14 residues. Germline CDR1 is SGHAT and CDR2 is FQNNGV. The CDR3 bases are TGTGCCAGCAGCCCCCCTGGCAGGGACTATGGCTACACCTTC. It is translated as CASSPPGRDYGYTF.

The chain is built from TRBV6-2 or TRBV6-3 and TRBJ2-1, with a weak D call TRBD2 (6 bases). CDR3 length: 14 amino acids. V was pared by 0 bases and J by 4 bases, with 7 bases between. Germline V gene data show CDR1 as MNHEY and CDR2 as SVGEGT. As DNA, the CDR3 is TGTGCCAGCAGTTACTCGGGGGGTTACAATGAGCAGTTCTTC. Protein: CASSYSGGYNEQFF.

The chain joins TRBV28 to TRBJ1-2; TRBD1 might be the D (6 bases). Trimming took 3 bases from V and 4 from J, leaving 9 bases between them. Germline V CDR1 and CDR2: MDHEN, SYDVKM. CDR3 length equals 13 residues. CDR3 protein: CASSLLQGYGYTF. The CDR3 coding sequence is TGTGCCAGCAGTTTGTTACAGGGCTATGGCTACACCTTC.

The chain recombines TRBV30 with TRBJ2-1, with 7 bases lining up with TRBD2. CDR1 is GTSNPN, CDR2 SVGIG, per germline (reference sequence). Trimming cost V 0 bases and J 12 bases; bases outside gene matches: 5. There are 12 residues in the CDR3. CDR3 loop: CAWSVPGGRQFF. The CDR3 DNA reads as TGTGCCTGGAGTGTACCGGGAGGAAGGCAGTTCTTC.

This clone was counted only a few times. The chain is built from TRBV7-6 and TRBJ2-1; maybe TRBD1 (7 bases). CDR1 and CDR2 (germline): SGHVS, FNYEAQ. The CDR3 is made up of 14 amino acids. V lost 3 bases to trimming and J lost 3 bases, with 9 bases between them. The CDR3 loop is CASSLRDSYNEQFF. The CDR3 DNA is TGTGCCAGCAGCTTGCGGGACAGCTACAATGAGCAGTTCTTC.